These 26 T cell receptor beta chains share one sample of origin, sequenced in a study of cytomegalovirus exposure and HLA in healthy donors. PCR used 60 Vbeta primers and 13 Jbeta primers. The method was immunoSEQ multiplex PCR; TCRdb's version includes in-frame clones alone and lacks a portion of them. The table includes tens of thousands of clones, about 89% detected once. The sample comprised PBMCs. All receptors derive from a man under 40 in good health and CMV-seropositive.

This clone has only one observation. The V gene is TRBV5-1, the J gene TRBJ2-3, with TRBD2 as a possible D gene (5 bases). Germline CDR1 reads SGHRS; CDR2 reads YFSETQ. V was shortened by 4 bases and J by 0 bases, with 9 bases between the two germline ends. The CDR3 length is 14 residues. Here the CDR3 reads CASSLSGSTDTQYF. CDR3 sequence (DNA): TGCGCCAGCAGCCTAAGCGGAAGCACAGATACGCAGTATTTT.

This CDR3 is CASSLRQGGGEKLFF. The CDR3 DNA reads as TGCGCCAGCAGCTTGAGACAGGGCGGTGGTGAAAAACTGTTTTTT. V is TRBV4-1 and J is TRBJ1-4, with 7 bases identical to TRBD1. Looked up from germline, CDR1 is MGHRA and CDR2 is YSYEKL. The ends lost 5 bases at V and 7 bases at J; junction bases unmatched: 10. This CDR3 is 15 amino acids long.

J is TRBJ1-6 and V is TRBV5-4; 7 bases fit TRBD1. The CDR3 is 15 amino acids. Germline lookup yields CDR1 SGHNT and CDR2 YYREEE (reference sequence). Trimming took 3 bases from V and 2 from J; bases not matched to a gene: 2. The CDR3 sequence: CASSWDRAYNSPLHF. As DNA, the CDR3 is TGTGCCAGCAGCTGGGACAGAGCCTATAATTCACCCCTCCACTTT.

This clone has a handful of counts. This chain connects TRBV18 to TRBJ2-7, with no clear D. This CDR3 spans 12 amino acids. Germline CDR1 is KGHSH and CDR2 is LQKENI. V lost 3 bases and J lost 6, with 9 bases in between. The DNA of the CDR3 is TGTGCCAGCTCACCGGATGCAGGCGAGCAGTACTTC. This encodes CASSPDAGEQYF.

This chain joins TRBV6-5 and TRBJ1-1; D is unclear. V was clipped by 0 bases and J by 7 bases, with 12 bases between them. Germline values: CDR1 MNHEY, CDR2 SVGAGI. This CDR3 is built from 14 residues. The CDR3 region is CASSYSRATYEAFF. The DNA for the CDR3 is TGTGCCAGCAGTTACTCGAGGGCCACTTATGAAGCTTTCTTT.

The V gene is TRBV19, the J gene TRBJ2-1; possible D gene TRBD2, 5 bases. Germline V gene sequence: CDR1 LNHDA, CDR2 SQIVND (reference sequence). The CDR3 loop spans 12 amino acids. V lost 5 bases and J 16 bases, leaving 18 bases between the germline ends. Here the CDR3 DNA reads TGTGCCAGTAGTTCGGACTCCCTCAGTTTTTTCTTC. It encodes CASSSDSLSFFF.

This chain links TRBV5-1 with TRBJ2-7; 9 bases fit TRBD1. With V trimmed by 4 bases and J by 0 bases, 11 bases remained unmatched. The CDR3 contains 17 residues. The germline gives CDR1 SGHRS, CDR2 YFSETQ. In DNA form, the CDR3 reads TGCGCCAGCAGCACCTTACCCGGGACAGGGAGCTCCTACGAGCAGTACTTC. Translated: CASSTLPGTGSSYEQYF.

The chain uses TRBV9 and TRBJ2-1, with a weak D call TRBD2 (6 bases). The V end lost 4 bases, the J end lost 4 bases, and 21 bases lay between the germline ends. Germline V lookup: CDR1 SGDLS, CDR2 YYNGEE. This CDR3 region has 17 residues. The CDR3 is CASSPPWVADLYNEQFF. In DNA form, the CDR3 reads TGTGCCAGCAGCCCCCCTTGGGTAGCGGATCTATACAATGAGCAGTTCTTC.

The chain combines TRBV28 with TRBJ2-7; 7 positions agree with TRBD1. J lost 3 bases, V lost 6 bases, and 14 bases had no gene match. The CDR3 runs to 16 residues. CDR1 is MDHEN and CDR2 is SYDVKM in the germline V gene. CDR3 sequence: CASSHGTDSPIYEQYF. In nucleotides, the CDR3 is TGTGCCAGCAGCCACGGGACAGACTCGCCGATCTACGAGCAGTACTTC.

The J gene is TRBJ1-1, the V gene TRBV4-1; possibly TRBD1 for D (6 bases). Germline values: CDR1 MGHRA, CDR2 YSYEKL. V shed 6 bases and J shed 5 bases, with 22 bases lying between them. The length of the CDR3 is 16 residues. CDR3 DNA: TGCGCCAGCAGTCGACGGGACACCCGAATTTCTACTGAAGCTTTCTTT. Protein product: CASSRRDTRISTEAFF.

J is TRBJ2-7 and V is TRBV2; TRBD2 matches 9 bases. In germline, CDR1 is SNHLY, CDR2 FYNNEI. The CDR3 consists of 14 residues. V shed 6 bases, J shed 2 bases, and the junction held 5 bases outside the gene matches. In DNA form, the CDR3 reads TGTGCCAGCAGGATTAGCGGGAGACCCTACGAGCAGTACTTC. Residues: CASRISGRPYEQYF.

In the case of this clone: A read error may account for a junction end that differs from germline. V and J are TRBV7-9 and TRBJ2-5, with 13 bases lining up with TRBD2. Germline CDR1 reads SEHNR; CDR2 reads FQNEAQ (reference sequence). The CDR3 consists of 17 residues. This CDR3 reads CSSSTRLAGGRQETQYF. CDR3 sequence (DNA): TGTTCCAGCAGCACCCGACTAGCGGGAGGTCGTCAAGAGACCCAGTACTTC.

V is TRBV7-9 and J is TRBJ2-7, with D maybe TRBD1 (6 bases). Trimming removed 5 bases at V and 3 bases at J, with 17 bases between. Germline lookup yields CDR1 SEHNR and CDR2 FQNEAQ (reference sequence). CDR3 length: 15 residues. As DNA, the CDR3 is TGTGCCAGCAGCCCTACGACAGGATTTCTCTACGAGCAGTACTTC. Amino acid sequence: CASSPTTGFLYEQYF.

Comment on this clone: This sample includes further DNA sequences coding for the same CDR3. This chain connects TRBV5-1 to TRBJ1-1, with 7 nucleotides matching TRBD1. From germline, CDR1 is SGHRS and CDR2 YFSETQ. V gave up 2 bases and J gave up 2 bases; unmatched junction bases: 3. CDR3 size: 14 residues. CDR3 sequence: CASSLGGLNTEAFF. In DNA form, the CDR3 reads TGCGCCAGCAGCTTAGGGGGCCTCAACACTGAAGCTTTCTTT.

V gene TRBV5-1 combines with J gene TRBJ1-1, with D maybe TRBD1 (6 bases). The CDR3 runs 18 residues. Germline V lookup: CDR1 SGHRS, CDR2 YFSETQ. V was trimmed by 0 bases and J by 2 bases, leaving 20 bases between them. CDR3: CASSLGGAGTKINTEAFF. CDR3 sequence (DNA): TGCGCCAGCAGCTTGGGTGGGGCAGGGACAAAAATTAACACTGAAGCTTTCTTT.

CDR3 residues: CASRRGQGSYEQYF. In DNA form, the CDR3 reads TGTGCCAGCAGGCGGGGACAGGGTTCCTACGAGCAGTACTTC. The genes are TRBV6-5 and TRBJ2-7, with 9 bases identical to TRBD1. The ends lost 6 bases at V and 1 base at J; junction bases unmatched: 4. In germline, CDR1 is MNHEY, CDR2 SVGAGI. The CDR3 has 14 residues.

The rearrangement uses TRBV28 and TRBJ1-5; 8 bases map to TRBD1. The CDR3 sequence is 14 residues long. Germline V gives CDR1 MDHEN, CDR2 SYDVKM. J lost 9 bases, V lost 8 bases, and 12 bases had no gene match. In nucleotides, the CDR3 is TGTGCCAGCGGGCCTACAGGGGGGCATCCGCCCCAGCATTTT. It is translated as CASGPTGGHPPQHF.

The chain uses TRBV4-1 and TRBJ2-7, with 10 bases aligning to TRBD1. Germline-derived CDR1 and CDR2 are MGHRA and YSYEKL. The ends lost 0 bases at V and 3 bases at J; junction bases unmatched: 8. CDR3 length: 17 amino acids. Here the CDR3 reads CASSQERGGQGNYEQYF. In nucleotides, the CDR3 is TGCGCCAGCAGCCAAGAGAGGGGGGGACAGGGGAACTACGAGCAGTACTTC.

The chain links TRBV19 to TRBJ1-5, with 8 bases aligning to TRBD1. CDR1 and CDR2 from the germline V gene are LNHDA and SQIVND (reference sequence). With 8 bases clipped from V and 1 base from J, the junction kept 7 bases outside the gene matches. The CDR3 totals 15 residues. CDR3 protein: CASEDRGLSNQPQHF. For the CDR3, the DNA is TGTGCCAGTGAAGACAGGGGTTTGAGCAATCAGCCCCAGCATTTT.

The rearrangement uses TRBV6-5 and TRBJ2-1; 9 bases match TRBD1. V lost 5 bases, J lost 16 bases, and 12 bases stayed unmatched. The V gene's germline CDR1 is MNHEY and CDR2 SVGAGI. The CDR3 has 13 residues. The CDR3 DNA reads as TGTGCCAGCAGTACCCCCGCGACAGGGGGTCGTTTCTTC. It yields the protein CASSTPATGGRFF.

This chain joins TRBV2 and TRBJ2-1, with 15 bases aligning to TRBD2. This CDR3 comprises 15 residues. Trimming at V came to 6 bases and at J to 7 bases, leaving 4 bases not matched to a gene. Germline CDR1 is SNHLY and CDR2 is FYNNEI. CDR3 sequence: CASRGTSGRRNEQFF. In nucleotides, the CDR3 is TGTGCCAGCAGGGGGACTAGCGGGAGGAGGAATGAGCAGTTCTTC.

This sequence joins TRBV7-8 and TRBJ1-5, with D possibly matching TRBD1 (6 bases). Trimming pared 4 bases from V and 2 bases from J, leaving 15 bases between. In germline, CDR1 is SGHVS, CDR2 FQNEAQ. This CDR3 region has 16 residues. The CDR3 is CASSSHRVTGNQPQHF. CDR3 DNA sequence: TGTGCCAGCAGCTCCCACAGGGTGACGGGCAATCAGCCCCAGCATTTT.

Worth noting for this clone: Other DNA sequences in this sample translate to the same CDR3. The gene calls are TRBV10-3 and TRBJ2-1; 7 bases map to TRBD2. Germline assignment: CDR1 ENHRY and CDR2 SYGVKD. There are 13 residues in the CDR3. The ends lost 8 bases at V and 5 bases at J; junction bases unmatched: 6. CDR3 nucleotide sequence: TGTGCCATCGGGAGGGACTTCGACAATGAGCAGTTCTTC. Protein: CAIGRDFDNEQFF.

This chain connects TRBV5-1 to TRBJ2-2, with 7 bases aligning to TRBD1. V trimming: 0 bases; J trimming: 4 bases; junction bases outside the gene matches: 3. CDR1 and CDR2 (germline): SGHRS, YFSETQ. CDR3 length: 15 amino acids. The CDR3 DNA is TGCGCCAGCAGCTTGGTACAGGGGCCCACCGGGGAGCTGTTTTTT. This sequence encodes CASSLVQGPTGELFF. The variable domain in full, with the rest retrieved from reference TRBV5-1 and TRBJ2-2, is KAGVTQTPRYLIKTRGQQVTLSCSPISGHRSVSWYQQTPGQGLQFLFEYFSETQRNKGNFPGRFSGRQFSNSRSEMNVSTLELGDSALYLCASSLVQGPTGELFFGEGSRLTVL.

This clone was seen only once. DNA of the CDR3: TGTGCCAGCAGTCGGCCCCCGACAGGGGTAACTGGCTACACCTTC. Its translation is CASSRPPTGVTGYTF. The chain is built from TRBV28 and TRBJ1-2; 8 bases agree with TRBD1. The ends lost 5 bases at V and 7 bases at J; junction bases unmatched: 12. Germline-derived CDR1 and CDR2 are MDHEN and SYDVKM. This CDR3 region has 15 residues.

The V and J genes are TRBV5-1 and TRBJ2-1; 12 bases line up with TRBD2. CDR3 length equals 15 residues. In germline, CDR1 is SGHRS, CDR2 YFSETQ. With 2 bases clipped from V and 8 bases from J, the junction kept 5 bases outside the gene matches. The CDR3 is CASSFLAGGGDEQFF. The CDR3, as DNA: TGCGCCAGCAGCTTCCTAGCGGGAGGGGGTGATGAGCAGTTCTTC.